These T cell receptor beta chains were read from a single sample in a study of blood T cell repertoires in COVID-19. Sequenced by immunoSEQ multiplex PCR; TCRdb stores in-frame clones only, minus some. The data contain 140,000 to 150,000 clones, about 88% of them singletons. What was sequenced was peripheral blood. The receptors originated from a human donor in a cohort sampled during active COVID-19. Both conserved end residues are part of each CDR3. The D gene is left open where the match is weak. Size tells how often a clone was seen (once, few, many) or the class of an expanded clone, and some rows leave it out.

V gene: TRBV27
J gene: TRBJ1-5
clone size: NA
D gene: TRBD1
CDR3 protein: CASSFGQGDQPQHF
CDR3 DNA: TGTGCCAGCAGTTTTGGGCAGGGGGATCAGCCCCAGCATTTT

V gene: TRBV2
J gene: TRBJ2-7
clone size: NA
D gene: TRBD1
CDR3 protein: CASSRQGSYEQYF
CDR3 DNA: TGTGCCAGCAGTAGACAGGGAAGCTACGAGCAGTACTTC

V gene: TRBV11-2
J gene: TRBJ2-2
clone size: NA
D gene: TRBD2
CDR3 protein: CASSPEGSLAGAAGELFF
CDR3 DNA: TGTGCCAGCAGCCCAGAGGGGAGCCTAGCGGGAGCGGCCGGGGAGCTGTTTTTT

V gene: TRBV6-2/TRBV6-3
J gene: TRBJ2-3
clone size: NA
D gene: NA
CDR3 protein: CASSTTGVDTQYF
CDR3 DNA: TGTGCCAGCAGTACAACGGGGGTGGATACGCAGTATTTT

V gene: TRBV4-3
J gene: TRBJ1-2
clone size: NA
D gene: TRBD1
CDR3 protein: CASSQEETGDYGYTF
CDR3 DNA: TGCGCCAGCAGCCAAGAGGAGACAGGGGATTATGGCTACACCTTC

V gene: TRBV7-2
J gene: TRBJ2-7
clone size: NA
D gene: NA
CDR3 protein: CASSLHGRQNYEQYF
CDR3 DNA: TGTGCCAGCAGCTTACATGGGCGCCAGAACTACGAGCAGTACTTC

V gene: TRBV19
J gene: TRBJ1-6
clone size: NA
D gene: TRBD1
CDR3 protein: CASNGQGHSPLHF
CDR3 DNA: TGTGCCAGTAACGGACAGGGTCATTCACCCCTCCACTTT

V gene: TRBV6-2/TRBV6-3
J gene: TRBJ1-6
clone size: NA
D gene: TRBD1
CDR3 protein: CASSYSPGTGRSPLHF
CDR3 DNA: TGTGCCAGCAGTTACTCACCCGGGACAGGGAGATCACCCCTCCACTTT

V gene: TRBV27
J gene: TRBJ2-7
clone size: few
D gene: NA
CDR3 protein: CASSLSTGVWDEQYF
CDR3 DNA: TGTGCCAGCAGTTTATCGACAGGCGTTTGGGACGAGCAGTACTTC

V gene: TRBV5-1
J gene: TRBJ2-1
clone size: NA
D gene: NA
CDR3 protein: CASSITRSSYNEQFF
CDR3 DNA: TGCGCCAGCAGCATAACAAGGAGCTCCTACAATGAGCAGTTCTTC

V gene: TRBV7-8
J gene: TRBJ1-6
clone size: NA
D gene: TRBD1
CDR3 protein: CASSPTGGAYNSPLHF
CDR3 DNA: TGTGCCAGCAGCCCCACAGGGGGCGCCTATAATTCACCCCTCCACTTT

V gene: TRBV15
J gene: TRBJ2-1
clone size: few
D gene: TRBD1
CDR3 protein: CATSSGGEQFF
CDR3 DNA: TGTGCCACCAGCTCAGGGGGCGAGCAGTTCTTC

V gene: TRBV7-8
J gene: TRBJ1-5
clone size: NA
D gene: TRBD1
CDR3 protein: CASSQDRDWGAGQPQHF
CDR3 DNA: TGTGCCAGCAGCCAAGACAGGGATTGGGGTGCGGGTCAGCCCCAGCATTTT

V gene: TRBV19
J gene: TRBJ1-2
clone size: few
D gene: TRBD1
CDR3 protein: CASSTRTGANYGYTF
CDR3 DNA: TGTGCCAGTAGTACCCGGACAGGGGCTAACTATGGCTACACCTTC

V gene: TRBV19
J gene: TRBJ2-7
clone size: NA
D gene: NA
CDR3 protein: CASSIGGSRGEQYF
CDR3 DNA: TGTGCCAGTAGTATTGGGGGGTCGCGGGGCGAGCAGTACTTC

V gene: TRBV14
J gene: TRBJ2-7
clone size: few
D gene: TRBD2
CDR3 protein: CASSAGLGTYEQYF
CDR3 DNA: TGTGCCAGCAGCGCCGGACTAGGAACCTACGAGCAGTACTTC

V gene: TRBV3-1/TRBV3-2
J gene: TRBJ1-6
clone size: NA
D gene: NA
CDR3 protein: CASSQGGVNSPLHF
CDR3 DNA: TGTGCCAGCAGCCAAGGCGGCGTAAATTCACCCCTCCACTTT

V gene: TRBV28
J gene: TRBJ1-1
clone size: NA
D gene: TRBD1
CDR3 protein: CASILGQRLNTEAFF
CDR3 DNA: TGTGCCAGCATCCTGGGACAGCGACTGAACACTGAAGCTTTCTTT

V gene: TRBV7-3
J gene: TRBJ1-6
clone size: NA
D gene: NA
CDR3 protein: CASSAAQNSPLHF
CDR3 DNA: TGTGCCAGCAGCGCGGCCCAGAATTCACCCCTCCACTTT

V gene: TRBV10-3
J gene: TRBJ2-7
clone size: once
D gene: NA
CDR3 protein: CAISESEGFGWEQYF
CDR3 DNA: TGTGCCATCAGTGAGTCTGAGGGATTTGGGTGGGAGCAGTACTTC

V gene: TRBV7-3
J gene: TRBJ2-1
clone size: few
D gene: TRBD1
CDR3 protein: CASSLGQGEYNEQFF
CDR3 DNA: TGTGCCAGCAGCTTAGGACAGGGGGAGTACAATGAGCAGTTCTTC

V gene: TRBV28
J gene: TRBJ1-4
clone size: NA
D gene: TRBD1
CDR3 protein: CASSFVLGQGATNEKLFF
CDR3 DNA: TGTGCCAGCAGTTTTGTCCTGGGGCAGGGGGCAACTAATGAAAAACTGTTTTTT

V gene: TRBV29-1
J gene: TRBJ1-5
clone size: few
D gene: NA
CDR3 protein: CSVSQGGDNQPQHF
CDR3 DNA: TGCAGCGTTTCCCAGGGAGGGGACAATCAGCCCCAGCATTTT

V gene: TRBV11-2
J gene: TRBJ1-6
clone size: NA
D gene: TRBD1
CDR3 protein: CASRLRGQGSSPLHF
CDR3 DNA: TGTGCCAGCAGGCTCAGGGGACAGGGTAGTTCACCCCTCCACTTT

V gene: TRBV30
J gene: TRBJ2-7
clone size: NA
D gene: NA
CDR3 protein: CAWSMGRGYEQYF
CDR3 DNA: TGTGCCTGGAGTATGGGTAGGGGATACGAGCAGTACTTC

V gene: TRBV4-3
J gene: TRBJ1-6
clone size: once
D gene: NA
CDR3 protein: CASSQELSSSTGNYRYNSPLHF
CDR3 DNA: TGCGCCAGCAGCCAAGAGTTGTCAAGTAGTACAGGCAACTATCGTTATAATTCACCCCTCCACTTT

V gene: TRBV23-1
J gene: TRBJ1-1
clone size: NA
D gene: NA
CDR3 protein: CASSRDRYSKAFF
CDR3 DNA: TGCGCCAGCAGTCGTGACAGGTATAGTAAAGCTTTCTTT

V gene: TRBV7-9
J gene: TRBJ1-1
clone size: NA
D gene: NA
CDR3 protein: CASSFLGTGNTEAFF
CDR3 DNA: TGTGCCAGCAGCTTCCTGGGGACTGGGAACACTGAAGCTTTCTTT

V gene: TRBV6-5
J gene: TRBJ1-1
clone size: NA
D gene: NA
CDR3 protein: CASSSRQAMRNTEAFF
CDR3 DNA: TGTGCCAGCAGTTCGAGACAGGCTATGAGGAACACTGAAGCTTTCTTT

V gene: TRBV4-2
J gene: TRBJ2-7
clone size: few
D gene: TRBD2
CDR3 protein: CASSHPRTSGPDYEQYF
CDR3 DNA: TGTGCCAGCAGCCACCCGAGGACTAGCGGGCCCGACTACGAGCAGTACTTC

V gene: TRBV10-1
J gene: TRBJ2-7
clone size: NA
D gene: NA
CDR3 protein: CASSGGGTQGPYEQYF
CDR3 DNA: TGCGCCAGCAGTGGGGGGGGGACACAGGGCCCCTACGAGCAGTACTTC

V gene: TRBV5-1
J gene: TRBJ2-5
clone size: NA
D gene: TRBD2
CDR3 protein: CASSKGLAGVGETQYF
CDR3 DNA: TGCGCCAGCAGCAAGGGACTAGCGGGGGTAGGAGAGACCCAGTACTTC

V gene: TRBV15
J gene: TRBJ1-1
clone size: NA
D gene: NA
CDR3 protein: CATSFRVSMNTEAFF
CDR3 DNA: TGTGCCACATCGTTCAGGGTATCCATGAACACTGAAGCTTTCTTT

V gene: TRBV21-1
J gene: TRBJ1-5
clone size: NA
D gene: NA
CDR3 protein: CASSPLRRKPQHF
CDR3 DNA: TGTGCCAGCAGCCCACTAAGAAGGAAGCCCCAGCATTTT

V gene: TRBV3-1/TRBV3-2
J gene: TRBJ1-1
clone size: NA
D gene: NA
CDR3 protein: CASSQDLGPGDVNTEAFF
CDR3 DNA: TGTGCCAGCAGCCAAGATCTAGGACCAGGGGACGTGAACACTGAAGCTTTCTTT

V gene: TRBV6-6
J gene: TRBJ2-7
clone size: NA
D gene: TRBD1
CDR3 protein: CASSYSSQGANYEQYF
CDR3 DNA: TGTGCCAGCAGTTACTCTTCCCAGGGGGCAAACTACGAGCAGTACTTC

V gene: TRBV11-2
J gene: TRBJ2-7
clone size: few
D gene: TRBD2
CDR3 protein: CASSFTSGSYEQYF
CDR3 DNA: TGTGCCAGCAGCTTTACTAGCGGGAGTTACGAGCAGTACTTC

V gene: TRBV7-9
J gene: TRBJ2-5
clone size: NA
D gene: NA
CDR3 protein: CASTKEGGSQETQYF
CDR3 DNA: TGTGCCAGCACCAAGGAAGGCGGGTCGCAAGAGACCCAGTACTTC

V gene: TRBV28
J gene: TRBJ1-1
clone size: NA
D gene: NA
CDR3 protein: CASSVQQMNTEAFF
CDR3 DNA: TGTGCCAGCAGTGTACAACAGATGAACACTGAAGCTTTCTTT

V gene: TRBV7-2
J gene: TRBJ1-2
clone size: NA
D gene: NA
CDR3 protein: CASSRRTASNYGYTF
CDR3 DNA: TGTGCCAGCAGCCGTAGGACAGCCTCTAACTATGGCTACACCTTC

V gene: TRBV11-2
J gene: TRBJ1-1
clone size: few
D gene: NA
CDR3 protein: CASSGPGAEAFF
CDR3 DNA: TGTGCCAGCAGCGGTCCAGGGGCCGAAGCTTTCTTT

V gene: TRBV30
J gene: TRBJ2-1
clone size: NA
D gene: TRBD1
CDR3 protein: CACRQGPANEQFF
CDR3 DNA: TGTGCCTGTAGACAGGGACCGGCCAATGAGCAGTTCTTC

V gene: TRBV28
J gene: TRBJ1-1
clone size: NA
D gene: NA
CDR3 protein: CASISRGGPSTEAFF
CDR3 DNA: TGTGCCAGCATAAGTAGGGGGGGGCCGTCCACTGAAGCTTTCTTT

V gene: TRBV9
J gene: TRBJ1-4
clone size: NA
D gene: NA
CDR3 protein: CASSVEAGAFNEKLFF
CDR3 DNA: TGTGCCAGCAGCGTAGAGGCAGGGGCCTTTAATGAAAAACTGTTTTTT

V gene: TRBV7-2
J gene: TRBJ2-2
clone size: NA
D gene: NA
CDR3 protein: CASSPFGGANTGELFF
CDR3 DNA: TGTGCCAGCAGCCCCTTCGGCGGAGCGAACACCGGGGAGCTGTTTTTT